These 19 T cell receptor beta chains were all obtained from the same sample, sequenced in a study of Ad26.COV2.S vaccination and SARS-CoV-2 variants (dated by TCRdb to the early 2020s). This specimen's treatment or condition label, per the study, means: some 19 received Ad26.COV2.S at low or high dose, single or two shots; a few received placebo; per-sample allocation not given. For vaccine and placebo recipients, the sequenced repertoires came from samples collected on day 63 after the first injection. Library method: the immunoSEQ multiplex PCR assay. In TCRdb, the immuneACCESS table is reduced to in-frame sequences with V and J assigned. These tables do not hold every clone; where another copy was compared, an unresolved V gene accounts for under half, and the others remain unexplained. This sample has fewer than 600,000 clones in its table, and about nine tenths of those were observed once. Clones ranked in the top ten supply 1.7% of the sample.

The specimen was peripheral blood, collected in a trial of Ad26.COV2.S vaccine versus placebo. These TCRs come from a person aged 18 to 65 who received the Ad26.COV2.S COVID-19 vaccine or a placebo.

The V gene is TRBV19, the J gene TRBJ1-2, with 9 bases that match TRBD1. Germline V gives CDR1 LNHDA, CDR2 SQIVND (reference sequence). CDR3 length: 16 amino acids. V gave up 5 bases and J gave up 3 bases; unmatched junction bases: 10. This CDR3 reads CASSYLPGQGHYGYTF. The CDR3 DNA sequence: TGTGCCAGTAGTTACCTCCCGGGACAGGGCCACTATGGCTACACCTTC. Full variable domain (remainder filled in from reference TRBV19 and TRBJ1-2): DGGITQSPKYLFRKEGQNVTLSCEQNLNHDAMYWYRQDPGQGLRLIYYSQIVNDFQKGDIAEGYSVSREKKESFPLTVTSAQKNPTAFYLCASSYLPGQGHYGYTFGSGTRLTVV.

The chain uses TRBV4-3 and TRBJ1-1; no firm D call. CDR1 is LGHNA, CDR2 YSLEER, per germline. CDR3 length: 15 amino acids. The ends were cut back, 3 bases at V and 3 bases at J, with 14 bases in the middle. This CDR3 reads CASSQGVGRDTEAFF. In DNA, the CDR3 is TGCGCCAGCAGCCAGGGTGTAGGGAGGGACACTGAAGCTTTCTTT.

The V call is TRBV7-9, the J call TRBJ1-1; unclear D gene. Germline V CDR1 and CDR2: SEHNR, FQNEAQ (reference sequence). The CDR3 contains 15 residues. Trimming left V 0 bases short and J 0 bases short, with 8 bases between. CDR3 in DNA: TGTGCCAGCAGCTTAGCGCGATACTTGAACACTGAAGCTTTCTTT. Encoded protein: CASSLARYLNTEAFF.

This rearrangement joins TRBV18 to TRBJ1-2, with a weak D call TRBD1 (6 bases). Trimming removed 6 bases at V and 6 bases at J, with 14 bases between. CDR3 size: 13 residues. Germline V gene lookup returns CDR1 KGHSH and CDR2 LQKENI. Here the CDR3 reads CASSQEQGDGYTF. CDR3 sequence (DNA): TGTGCCAGCTCCCAAGAACAGGGTGATGGCTACACCTTC.

This clone appeared once. The chain recombines TRBV5-5 with TRBJ2-7, with TRBD1 matching over 9 bases. The junction had 0 bases not matched to a gene; V was cut back by 0 bases and J by 2 bases. The CDR3 runs to 14 residues. From germline, CDR1 is SGHKS and CDR2 YYEKEE (reference sequence). The CDR3 sequence is CASSLGDRAYEQYF. CDR3 nucleotides: TGTGCCAGCAGCTTGGGGGACAGGGCCTACGAGCAGTACTTC.

V gene TRBV6-2 or TRBV6-3 combines with J gene TRBJ2-3, with 11 bases aligning to TRBD2. This CDR3 has 15 residues. CDR1 and CDR2 (germline): MNHEY, SVGEGT. V lost 4 bases to trimming and J lost 6 bases; unmatched junction nucleotides: 6. The CDR3 DNA follows: TGTGCCAGCAGTTCATTAGCGGGGGGGACGGATACGCAGTATTTT. The encoded protein is CASSSLAGGTDTQYF.

V usage is TRBV19 and J usage is TRBJ2-1; D call uncertain. From germline, CDR1 is LNHDA and CDR2 SQIVND (reference sequence). V was trimmed by 3 bases and J by 1 base, leaving 10 bases between them. The CDR3 has 15 amino acids. The CDR3 is CASSIVLGSYNEQFF. In DNA, the CDR3 is TGTGCCAGTAGTATCGTGCTAGGATCCTACAATGAGCAGTTCTTC. Variable domain in full (rest from reference TRBV19 and TRBJ2-1): DGGITQSPKYLFRKEGQNVTLSCEQNLNHDAMYWYRQDPGQGLRLIYYSQIVNDFQKGDIAEGYSVSREKKESFPLTVTSAQKNPTAFYLCASSIVLGSYNEQFFGPGTRLTVL.

The V call is TRBV5-4, the J call TRBJ2-7, with D unclear. The germline gives CDR1 SGHNT, CDR2 YYREEE (reference sequence). This CDR3 comprises 14 residues. Trimming took 0 bases from V and 4 from J, leaving 11 bases between them. The CDR3 coding sequence is TGTGCCAGCAGCTTGGCACCACCCGGTTACGAGCAGTACTTC. Protein: CASSLAPPGYEQYF.

This clone showed up just a few times. This sequence joins TRBV6-5 and TRBJ1-5; D unclear. The germline gives CDR1 MNHEY, CDR2 SVGAGI. The CDR3 runs to 13 residues. Trimming removed 5 bases at V and 7 bases at J, with 12 bases between. The CDR3 DNA follows: TGTGCCAGCAGTAGTGAGTCGGGACAGCCCCAGCATTTT. Its translation is CASSSESGQPQHF.

This rearrangement joins TRBV7-9 to TRBJ2-7, with 7 positions matching TRBD2. J lost 5 bases, V lost 1 base, and 5 bases had no gene match. There are 14 residues in the CDR3. The V gene's germline CDR1 is SEHNR and CDR2 FQNEAQ (reference sequence). The CDR3 coding sequence is TGTGCCAGCAGCTTAGTTAGTGGGAGGGACGAGCAGTACTTC. It specifies CASSLVSGRDEQYF.

To note about this clone: The sample carries other DNA sequences with the same CDR3. The chain uses TRBV25-1 and TRBJ2-1, with 8 bases lining up with TRBD2. Germline-derived CDR1 and CDR2 are MGHDK and SYGVNS. The length of the CDR3 is 16 residues. V gave up 3 bases and J gave up 4 bases; unmatched junction bases: 8. The CDR3 here is CASSEAGSGTYNEQFF. In nucleotides, the CDR3 is TGTGCCAGCAGTGAGGCTGGTAGCGGGACATACAATGAGCAGTTCTTC. Variable domain in full (rest from reference TRBV25-1 and TRBJ2-1): EADIYQTPRYLVIGTGKKITLECSQTMGHDKMYWYQQDPGMELHLIHYSYGVNSTEKGDLSSESTVSRIRTEHFPLTLESARPSHTSQYLCASSEAGSGTYNEQFFGPGTRLTVL.

This chain connects TRBV19 to TRBJ2-7; tentative D call: TRBD2 (6 bases). Germline CDR1 is LNHDA and CDR2 is SQIVND (reference sequence). The V end lost 3 bases, the J end lost 1 base, and 13 bases lay between the germline ends. The CDR3 has 15 residues. This CDR3 reads CASSMPGSFSYEQYF. The CDR3 bases are TGTGCCAGTAGTATGCCCGGGAGTTTTTCCTACGAGCAGTACTTC.

The chain couples TRBV10-3 to TRBJ2-2; D call uncertain. From germline, CDR1 is ENHRY and CDR2 SYGVKD. The CDR3 is made up of 14 amino acids. The V gene lost 0 bases and the J gene lost 6 bases, with 8 bases spanning the gap. CDR3 loop: CAISESMSAGELFF. As DNA, the CDR3 is TGTGCCATCAGTGAGTCGATGTCTGCCGGGGAGCTGTTTTTT.

CDR3 loop: CASRDIAGGDTQYF. CDR3 coding DNA: TGTGCCAGCAGGGACATAGCGGGAGGGGATACGCAGTATTTT. V gene TRBV6-5 combines with J gene TRBJ2-3; TRBD2 matches at 11 bases. Losses at the gene ends were 6 bases for V and 6 bases for J; bases not matched to a gene: 5. Germline assignment: CDR1 MNHEY and CDR2 SVGAGI. The CDR3 sequence is 14 residues long.

The chain is built from TRBV5-1 and TRBJ2-5; 7 bases agree with TRBD2. Germline V lookup: CDR1 SGHRS, CDR2 YFSETQ. The CDR3 covers 14 residues. The V and J ends lost 0 bases and 3 bases, in that order; junction bases with no gene match: 2. CDR3: CASSLAGGEETQYF. Here the CDR3 DNA reads TGCGCCAGCAGCTTGGCGGGAGGAGAAGAGACCCAGTACTTC. Complete variable domain (other parts from reference TRBV5-1 and TRBJ2-5): KAGVTQTPRYLIKTRGQQVTLSCSPISGHRSVSWYQQTPGQGLQFLFEYFSETQRNKGNFPGRFSGRQFSNSRSEMNVSTLELGDSALYLCASSLAGGEETQYFGPGTRLLVL.

This chain joins TRBV27 and TRBJ1-4; D gene unclear. The CDR3 has 13 residues. Germline V gene data show CDR1 as MNHEY and CDR2 as SMNVEV (reference sequence). Deletions cut 4 bases from V and 7 bases from J, with 10 bases between. CDR3 amino acids: CASSSYSSEKLFF. The CDR3, as DNA: TGTGCCAGCAGTTCCTACAGTAGTGAAAAACTGTTTTTT.

This chain links TRBV15 with TRBJ1-5; no firm D call. This CDR3 region has 16 residues. Per germline, CDR1 LNHNV and CDR2 YYDKDF (reference sequence). Deletions cut 0 bases from V and 6 bases from J, with 15 bases between. The CDR3 region is CATSRDLGRVSQPQHF. CDR3 sequence (DNA): TGTGCCACCAGCAGAGATCTTGGTAGGGTGAGTCAGCCCCAGCATTTT.

This chain joins TRBV6-5 and TRBJ1-1; D call uncertain. The CDR3 is 15 residues long. Trimming stripped 6 bases from V and 1 base from J, with 15 bases between. CDR1 is MNHEY, CDR2 SVGAGI, per germline. In nucleotides, the CDR3 is TGTGCCAGCAGGGCCCTGGAATTTACGAACACTGAAGCTTTCTTT. The encoded protein is CASRALEFTNTEAFF.

This clone occurred once. The chain recombines TRBV10-3 with TRBJ1-2; a possible D gene is TRBD1 (6 bases). Trimming removed 7 bases at V and 4 bases at J, with 19 bases between. CDR3 length: 15 amino acids. In germline, CDR1 is ENHRY, CDR2 SYGVKD. DNA of the CDR3: TGTGCCATCACGGAAGAAGGTTTGGGGGCCTATGGCTACACCTTC. It encodes CAITEEGLGAYGYTF.